The present T cell receptor (beta chain) was sequenced within a study of cytomegalovirus exposure and HLA in healthy donors. Study at large: Previous work identified 120 million or so unique TCR beta sequences from around 180 million T cells.

The PCR contained 60 Vbeta and 13 Jbeta primers. The method was immunoSEQ multiplex PCR; TCRdb's version includes in-frame clones alone and lacks a portion of them. The sample gives 130,000 to 150,000 clones, over 65% of which show up once; around 3% is in the top ten. In germline, CDR1 is SEHNR, CDR2 FQNEAQ (reference sequence). The ends were cut back, 1 base at V and 1 base at J, with 14 bases in the middle. The CDR3 covers 17 residues. Healthy bone marrow donors made up the donor group. Input material: PBMCs. This receptor was taken from a man aged 40-49 years in good health and CMV-seropositive. The gene calls are TRBV7-9 and TRBJ1-3; D gene unclear. In DNA form, the CDR3 reads TGTGCCAGCAGCTTAGTTTTTCAGGCAATATCTGGAAACACCATATATTTT. Protein sequence: CASSLVFQAISGNTIYF. The full variable domain, in which reference TRBV7-9 and TRBJ1-3 provide the parts outside the CDR3, is DTGVSQNPRHKITKRGQNVTFRCDPISEHNRLYWYRQTLGQGPEFLTYFQNEAQLEKSRLLSDRFSAERPKGSFSTLEIQRTEQGDSAMYLCASSLVFQAISGNTIYFGEGSWLTVV.